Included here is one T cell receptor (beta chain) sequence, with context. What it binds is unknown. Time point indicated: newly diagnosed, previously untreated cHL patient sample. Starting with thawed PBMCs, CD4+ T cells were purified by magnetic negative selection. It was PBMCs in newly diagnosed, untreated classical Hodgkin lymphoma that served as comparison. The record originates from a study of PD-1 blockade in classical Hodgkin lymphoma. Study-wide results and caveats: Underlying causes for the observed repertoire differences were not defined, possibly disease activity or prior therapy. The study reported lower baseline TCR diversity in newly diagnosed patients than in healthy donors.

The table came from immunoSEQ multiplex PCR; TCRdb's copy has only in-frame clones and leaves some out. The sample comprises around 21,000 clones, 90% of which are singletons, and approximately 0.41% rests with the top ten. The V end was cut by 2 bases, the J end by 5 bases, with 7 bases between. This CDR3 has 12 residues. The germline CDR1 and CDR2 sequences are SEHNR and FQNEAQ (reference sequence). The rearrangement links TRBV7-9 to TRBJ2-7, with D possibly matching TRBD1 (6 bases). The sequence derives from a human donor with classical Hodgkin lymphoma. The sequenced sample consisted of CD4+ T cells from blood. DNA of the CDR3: TGTGCCAGCAGCTTACACAGGGACGAGCAGTACTTC. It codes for CASSLHRDEQYF.